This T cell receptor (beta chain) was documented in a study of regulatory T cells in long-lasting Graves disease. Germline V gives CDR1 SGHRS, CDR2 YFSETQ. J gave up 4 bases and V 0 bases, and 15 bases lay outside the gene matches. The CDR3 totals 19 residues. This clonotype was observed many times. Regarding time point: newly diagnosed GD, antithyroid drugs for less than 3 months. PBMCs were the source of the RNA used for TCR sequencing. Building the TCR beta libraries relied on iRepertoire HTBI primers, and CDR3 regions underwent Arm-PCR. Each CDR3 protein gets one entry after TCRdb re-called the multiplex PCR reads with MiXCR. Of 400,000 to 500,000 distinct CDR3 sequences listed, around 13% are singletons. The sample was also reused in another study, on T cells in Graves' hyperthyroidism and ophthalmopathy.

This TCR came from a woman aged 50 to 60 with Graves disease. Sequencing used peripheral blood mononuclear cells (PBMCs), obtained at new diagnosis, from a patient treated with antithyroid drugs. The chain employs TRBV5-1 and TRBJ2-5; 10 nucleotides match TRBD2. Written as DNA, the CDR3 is TGCGCCAGCAGCTTGGATGTGTCGGCTAGCGGGAGATCGCTAGAGACCCAGTACTTC. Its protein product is CASSLDVSASGRSLETQYF.